The 26 T cell receptor beta chains below were found in one sample sequenced in a study of blood T cell repertoires in COVID-19. Generated by immunoSEQ multiplex PCR, the TCRdb table keeps only in-frame clones and is missing some. This sample has about 220,000 clones, with 75% to 90% found just once. Sample: PBMCs or T cells enriched from blood (not recorded which). The source of these receptors is a woman between 40 and 55 years old with acute COVID-19.

This clone was observed once. The chain is built from TRBV6-5 and TRBJ2-3; TRBD2 is a possible D gene (6 bases). This CDR3 is built from 14 residues. Per germline, CDR1 MNHEY and CDR2 SVGAGI. Trimming stripped 6 bases from V and 0 bases from J, with 10 bases between. The CDR3 reads CASSLEGSTDTQYF. The CDR3 DNA follows: TGTGCCAGCAGCCTGGAGGGGAGCACAGATACGCAGTATTTT.

This chain connects TRBV6-5 to TRBJ1-2; tentatively, D is TRBD1 (6 bases). Trimming removed 5 bases from V and 3 bases from J, with 16 bases in between. The CDR3 length is 15 residues. The germline V gene has CDR1 MNHEY and CDR2 SVGAGI. CDR3 in amino acids: CASSNRGGGDYGYTF. Here the CDR3 DNA reads TGTGCCAGCAGTAATCGGGGAGGGGGGGACTATGGCTACACCTTC.

The V call is TRBV25-1, the J call TRBJ1-3; maybe TRBD1 (6 bases). The CDR3 sequence is 16 residues long. V lost 4 bases and J 1 base, leaving 14 bases between the germline ends. CDR1 MGHDK and CDR2 SYGVNS come from the germline V gene. The CDR3 DNA follows: TGTGCCAGCAGTGGCCCGGACAGTTCTTCTGGAAACACCATATATTTT. Protein: CASSGPDSSSGNTIYF.

The rearrangement uses TRBV9 and TRBJ1-4; D uncertain. CDR1 is SGDLS and CDR2 is YYNGEE in the germline V gene. The CDR3 runs to 16 residues. V was clipped by 0 bases and J by 8 bases, with 17 bases between them. The CDR3 protein is CASSVDSAPGTEKLFF. CDR3 DNA: TGTGCCAGCAGCGTAGATTCGGCCCCAGGAACCGAAAAACTGTTTTTT.

The chain joins TRBV4-3 to TRBJ1-2, with D maybe TRBD1 (6 bases). V dropped 0 bases and J dropped 6 bases, with 14 bases sitting between them. CDR1 is LGHNA, CDR2 YSLEER, per germline. The CDR3 spans 15 residues. The CDR3 loop is CASSQDISAGDGYTF. The CDR3 DNA reads TGCGCCAGCAGCCAAGATATCTCGGCAGGGGATGGCTACACCTTC.

The V and J genes are TRBV11-2 and TRBJ1-1; D ambiguous. Germline CDR1 reads SGHAT; CDR2 reads FQNNGV. The ends were cut back, 4 bases at V and 1 base at J, with 13 bases in the middle. The CDR3 sequence is 15 residues long. The CDR3 DNA is TGTGCCAGCAGCTCCAACCCGACTGGGAACACTGAAGCTTTCTTT. Its translation is CASSSNPTGNTEAFF.

The chain recombines TRBV28 with TRBJ1-4; 7 bases align to TRBD1. This CDR3 is built from 15 residues. Trimming at V came to 5 bases and at J to 8 bases, leaving 11 bases not matched to a gene. Germline loops: CDR1 MDHEN, CDR2 SYDVKM. The DNA of the CDR3 is TGTGCCAGCAGTCTCGACAGGGCTCAAGGCGAAAAACTGTTTTTT. Protein product: CASSLDRAQGEKLFF.

Only a few counts were recorded for this clone. The chain employs TRBV7-2 and TRBJ1-1; 7 nucleotides align to TRBD1. This CDR3 has 15 residues. V lost 0 bases and J lost 6; bases outside the gene matches: 7. Per the germline V gene, CDR1 is SGHTA and CDR2 is FQGNSA. CDR3 DNA sequence: TGTGCCAGCAGCTTAGCCGGACAGGTCAGGGCTGAAGCTTTCTTT. This encodes CASSLAGQVRAEAFF.

The CDR3 loop reads CASRPDRAGANVLTF. CDR3 bases: TGTGCCAGCAGACCCGACAGGGCTGGGGCCAACGTCCTGACTTTC. The rearrangement uses TRBV6-5 and TRBJ2-6; 7 bases are shared with TRBD1. V shed 6 bases and J 2 bases; nucleotides not matched to a gene: 4. The germline CDR1 and CDR2 sequences are MNHEY and SVGAGI. The CDR3 has 15 residues.

J is TRBJ1-5 and V is TRBV6-1; D uncertain. V was trimmed by 3 bases and J by 7 bases, leaving 16 bases between them. This CDR3 comprises 15 residues. CDR1 and CDR2 (germline): MNHNS, SASEGT. The CDR3 here is CASSEVYPPGQPQHF. The CDR3, as DNA: TGTGCCAGCAGTGAGGTTTATCCCCCGGGGCAGCCCCAGCATTTT.

The rearrangement joins TRBV2 to TRBJ1-1; TRBD1 matches at 8 bases. The CDR3 consists of 13 residues. V gave up 6 bases and J gave up 7 bases; unmatched junction bases: 7. Germline CDR1 is SNHLY and CDR2 is FYNNEI. CDR3 nucleotides: TGTGCCAGCAGGGACGACAGGGGCAGTGAAGCTTTCTTT. Its protein is CASRDDRGSEAFF.

The genes are TRBV4-1 and TRBJ1-2; 7 bases fit TRBD1. The length of the CDR3 is 16 residues. Germline loops: CDR1 MGHRA, CDR2 YSYEKL. The ends lost 3 bases at V and 2 bases at J; junction bases unmatched: 9. CDR3 amino acids: CASSHSRTGRNYGYTF. The CDR3 nucleotides read TGCGCCAGCAGCCATAGTCGGACAGGCAGAAACTATGGCTACACCTTC.

This sequence joins TRBV7-8 and TRBJ2-7; 7 nucleotides line up with TRBD1. The CDR3 loop spans 13 amino acids. CDR1 is SGHVS and CDR2 is FQNEAQ in the germline V gene. The junction had 6 bases not matched to a gene; V was cut back by 4 bases and J by 6 bases. The CDR3 loop is CASSSRQGLEQYF. In nucleotides, the CDR3 is TGTGCCAGCAGCTCCCGACAGGGTCTCGAGCAGTACTTC. Full variable domain (outside the CDR3, taken from reference TRBV7-8 and TRBJ2-7): GAGVSQSPRYKVAKRGQDVALRCDPISGHVSLFWYQQALGQGPEFLTYFQNEAQLDKSGLPSDRFFAERPEGSVSTLKIQRTQQEDSAVYLCASSSRQGLEQYFGPGTRLTVT.

This clone was observed once. The V gene is TRBV7-2, the J gene TRBJ1-2, with 8 positions matching TRBD1. CDR1 and CDR2 from the germline V gene are SGHTA and FQGNSA. The CDR3 covers 15 residues. Trimming took 1 base from V and 8 from J; bases not matched to a gene: 9. This CDR3 reads CASSLGGSGGDGYTF. CDR3 coding DNA: TGTGCCAGCAGCTTAGGAGGGTCAGGGGGCGACGGCTACACCTTC.

This clone has only a few counts. The chain employs TRBV5-1 and TRBJ2-2; TRBD2 is a possible D gene (6 bases). Germline loops: CDR1 SGHRS, CDR2 YFSETQ. The CDR3 is 15 amino acids. V was pared by 7 bases and J by 1 base, with 14 bases between. The CDR3 DNA reads TGCGCCAGCCGAACCGGGACTCAGAACACCGGGGAGCTGTTTTTT. Translation: CASRTGTQNTGELFF. Full variable domain (missing parts from reference TRBV5-1 and TRBJ2-2): KAGVTQTPRYLIKTRGQQVTLSCSPISGHRSVSWYQQTPGQGLQFLFEYFSETQRNKGNFPGRFSGRQFSNSRSEMNVSTLELGDSALYLCASRTGTQNTGELFFGEGSRLTVL.

This chain uses TRBV19 with TRBJ1-1; D is possibly TRBD1 (5 bases). The germline CDR1 and CDR2 sequences are LNHDA and SQIVND (reference sequence). The V gene lost 7 bases and the J gene lost 1 base, with 13 bases spanning the gap. CDR3 length: 14 amino acids. As DNA, the CDR3 is TGTGCCAGTATACCCAGGGTCGCGAACACTGAAGCTTTCTTT. Residues: CASIPRVANTEAFF. Together with reference TRBV19 and TRBJ1-1, the CDR3 gives the full variable domain: DGGITQSPKYLFRKEGQNVTLSCEQNLNHDAMYWYRQDPGQGLRLIYYSQIVNDFQKGDIAEGYSVSREKKESFPLTVTSAQKNPTAFYLCASIPRVANTEAFFGQGTRLTVV.

This clone has a single count. The chain is built from TRBV9 and TRBJ2-1; 10 nucleotides line up with TRBD2. Germline assignment: CDR1 SGDLS and CDR2 YYNGEE. The CDR3 contains 16 residues. V was clipped by 0 bases and J by 6 bases; unmatched bases: 6. DNA of the CDR3: TGTGCCAGCAGCGTAGGTCTAGCGGGGGCGTCCAATGAGCAGTTCTTC. It is translated as CASSVGLAGASNEQFF.

This clone was recorded once. DNA of the CDR3: TGTGCCAGCAGGAATTCCGGGACTAGCGGAAACACCGGGGAGCTGTTTTTT. Translating gives CASRNSGTSGNTGELFF. The rearrangement links TRBV7-6 to TRBJ2-2, with 11 bases that match TRBD2. V lost 6 bases to trimming and J lost 2 bases; unmatched junction nucleotides: 8. Per the germline V gene, CDR1 is SGHVS and CDR2 is FNYEAQ. The CDR3 is made up of 17 amino acids. Together with reference TRBV7-6 and TRBJ2-2, the CDR3 gives the full variable domain: GAGVSQSPRYKVTKRGQDVALRCDPISGHVSLYWYRQALGQGPEFLTYFNYEAQQDKSGLPNDRFSAERPEGSISTLTIQRTEQRDSAMYRCASRNSGTSGNTGELFFGEGSRLTVL.

Only a few counts were recorded for this clone. J is TRBJ2-2 and V is TRBV5-4, with 8 bases matching TRBD1. J gave up 4 bases and V 0 bases, and 2 bases lay outside the gene matches. There are 15 residues in the CDR3. The germline V gene encodes CDR1 SGHNT and CDR2 YYREEE (reference sequence). The CDR3 is CASSLGQGSTGELFF. As DNA, the CDR3 is TGTGCCAGCAGCTTGGGACAGGGGAGCACCGGGGAGCTGTTTTTT.

The chain is built from TRBV5-1 and TRBJ2-1; 8 nucleotides align to TRBD2. The CDR3 is 14 amino acids. Germline CDR1 is SGHRS and CDR2 is YFSETQ. V shed 0 bases and J 16 bases; nucleotides not matched to a gene: 12. The CDR3 sequence is CASSLAVGGAGEFF. CDR3 DNA sequence: TGCGCCAGCAGCTTGGCCGTAGGCGGAGCGGGAGAATTCTTC.

This clone appeared a few times. This chain connects TRBV18 to TRBJ2-2; D uncertain. This CDR3 spans 16 amino acids. Germline assignment: CDR1 KGHSH and CDR2 LQKENI. V was clipped by 3 bases and J by 2 bases, with 13 bases between them. CDR3 sequence reads: CASSPALNRNTGELFF. The DNA of the CDR3 is TGTGCCAGCTCACCGGCCCTGAACAGAAACACCGGGGAGCTGTTTTTT.

This chain connects TRBV10-1 to TRBJ1-5, with 7 bases that match TRBD1. With 6 bases clipped from V and 5 bases from J, the junction kept 10 bases outside the gene matches. CDR1 is WNHNN and CDR2 is SYGVQD in the germline V gene (reference sequence). This CDR3 is 15 amino acids long. The CDR3 protein is CASRVGDRRHQPQHF. CDR3 coding DNA: TGCGCCAGCAGGGTCGGGGACAGAAGGCATCAGCCCCAGCATTTT.

This clone was detected only a few times. V is TRBV12-5 and J is TRBJ1-5, with 8 bases that match TRBD1. This CDR3 contains 14 residues. After removal of 5 bases from V and 7 bases from J, the junction contained 7 bases not matched to a gene. CDR1 LGHNT and CDR2 FRNRAP come from the germline V gene. The DNA for the CDR3 is TGTGCTAGTGGTCAGGACAGGGCTTGGCAGCCCCAGCATTTT. Residues: CASGQDRAWQPQHF. Full variable domain (missing parts from reference TRBV12-5 and TRBJ1-5): DARVTQTPRHKVTEMGQEVTMRCQPILGHNTVFWYRQTMMQGLELLAYFRNRAPLDDSGMPKDRFSAEMPDATLATLKIQPSEPRDSAVYFCASGQDRAWQPQHFGDGTRLSIL.

This sequence joins TRBV2 and TRBJ1-2; 10 bases map to TRBD1. This CDR3 region has 14 residues. Germline values: CDR1 SNHLY, CDR2 FYNNEI. V lost 1 base, J lost 4 bases, and 0 bases stayed unmatched. The CDR3 nucleotides read TGTGCCAGCAGTGAAGGGACAGGGGGCTATGGCTACACCTTC. Encoded protein: CASSEGTGGYGYTF. Looking up the rest from reference TRBV2 and TRBJ1-2 gives the full variable domain: EPEVTQTPSHQVTQMGQEVILRCVPISNHLYFYWYRQILGQKVEFLVSFYNNEISEKSEIFDDQFSVERPDGSNFTLKIRSTKLEDSAMYFCASSEGTGGYGYTFGSGTRLTVV.

CDR3 residues: CASSPGGVAFF. CDR3 nucleotides: TGTGCCAGCTCACCAGGAGGGGTGGCTTTCTTT. The chain carries TRBV18 and TRBJ1-1; D might be TRBD1 (5 bases). The ends were cut back, 2 bases at V and 11 bases at J, with 9 bases in the middle. CDR1 KGHSH and CDR2 LQKENI come from the germline V gene. This CDR3 comprises 11 residues.

V usage is TRBV27 and J usage is TRBJ2-1, with TRBD1 matching 8 bases. Losses at the gene ends were 3 bases for V and 8 bases for J; bases not matched to a gene: 3. Germline values: CDR1 MNHEY, CDR2 SMNVEV (reference sequence). The CDR3 has 13 amino acids. The CDR3 DNA follows: TGTGCCAGCAGTTTGACAGGGGTGGATGAGCAGTTCTTC. This encodes CASSLTGVDEQFF.